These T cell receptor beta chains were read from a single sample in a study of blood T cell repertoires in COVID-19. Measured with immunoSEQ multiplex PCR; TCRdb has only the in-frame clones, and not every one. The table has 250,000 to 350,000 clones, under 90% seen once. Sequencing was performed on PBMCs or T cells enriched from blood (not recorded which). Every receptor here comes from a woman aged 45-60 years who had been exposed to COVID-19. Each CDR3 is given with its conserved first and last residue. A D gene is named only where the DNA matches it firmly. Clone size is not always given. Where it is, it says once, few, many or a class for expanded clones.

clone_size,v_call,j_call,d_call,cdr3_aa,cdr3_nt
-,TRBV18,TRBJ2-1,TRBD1,CASSPGQGPYNEQFF,TGTGCCAGCTCACCAGGACAGGGACCGTACAATGAGCAGTTCTTC
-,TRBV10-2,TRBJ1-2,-,CASSDARSGNHYGYTF,TGCGCCAGCAGTGACGCCCGATCAGGGAATCACTATGGCTACACCTTC
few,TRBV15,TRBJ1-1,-,CATSRDQGLRSEAFF,TGTGCCACCAGCAGAGATCAGGGATTGAGAAGTGAAGCTTTCTTT
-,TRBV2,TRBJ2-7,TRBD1,CASTWTGDYEQYF,TGTGCCAGCACCTGGACAGGGGACTACGAGCAGTACTTC
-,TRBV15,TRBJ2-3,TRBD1,CATSRGQGAFADTQYF,TGTGCCACCAGCAGAGGACAGGGGGCTTTCGCAGATACGCAGTATTTT
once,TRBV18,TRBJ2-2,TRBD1,CASSPVGTANTGELFF,TGTGCCAGCTCACCAGTCGGGACAGCAAACACCGGGGAGCTGTTTTTT
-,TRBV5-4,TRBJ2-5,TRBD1,CASSWGQGTQETQYF,TGTGCCAGCAGCTGGGGACAGGGGACTCAAGAGACCCAGTACTTC
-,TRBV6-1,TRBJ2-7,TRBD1,CASSETGGSYEQYF,TGTGCCAGCAGTGAGACAGGGGGATCCTACGAGCAGTACTTC
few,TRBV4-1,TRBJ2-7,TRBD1,CASSQDRGYFYEQYF,TGCGCCAGCAGCCAAGACAGGGGGTACTTCTACGAGCAGTACTTC
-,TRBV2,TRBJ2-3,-,CASRVGGATDTQYF,TGTGCCAGCCGGGTGGGGGGGGCCACAGATACGCAGTATTTT
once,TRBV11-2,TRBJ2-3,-,CASSWTPLGSGTQYF,TGTGCCAGCAGCTGGACTCCCTTGGGCTCGGGTACGCAGTATTTT
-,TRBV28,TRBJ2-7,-,CASSPPPSVYEQYF,TGTGCCAGCAGTCCCCCCCCATCGGTATACGAGCAGTACTTC
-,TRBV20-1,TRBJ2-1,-,CSAPYYNEQFF,TGCAGTGCCCCTTATTACAATGAGCAGTTCTTC
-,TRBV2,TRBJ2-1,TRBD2,CASSKIAGGLNEQFF,TGTGCCAGCAGCAAAATAGCGGGGGGGCTAAATGAGCAGTTCTTC
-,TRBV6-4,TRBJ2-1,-,CASSDWRNEQFF,TGTGCCAGCAGTGACTGGCGGAATGAGCAGTTCTTC
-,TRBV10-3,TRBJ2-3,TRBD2,CAALAKTDTQYF,TGTGCCGCACTAGCGAAGACAGATACGCAGTATTTT
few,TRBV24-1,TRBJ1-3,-,CATSDSTGLGNTIYF,TGTGCCACCAGTGATTCAACAGGGTTGGGAAACACCATATATTTT
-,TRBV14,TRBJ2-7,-,CASSQNRASYEQYF,TGTGCCAGCAGCCAAAACAGGGCTTCCTACGAGCAGTACTTC
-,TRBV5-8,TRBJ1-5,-,CASSMTSGQSNQPQHF,TGTGCCAGCAGCATGACTTCCGGACAGAGCAATCAGCCCCAGCATTTT
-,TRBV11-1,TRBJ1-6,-,CASSQGQNSPLHF,TGTGCCAGCAGCCAAGGACAGAATTCACCCCTCCACTTT
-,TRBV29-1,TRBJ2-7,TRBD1,CSAKYGQGSRSYEQYF,TGCAGCGCTAAATACGGACAGGGATCCAGGTCCTACGAGCAGTACTTC
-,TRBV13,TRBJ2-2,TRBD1,CASSLMMGTGNTGELFF,TGTGCCAGCAGCCTCATGATGGGGACAGGGAACACCGGGGAGCTGTTTTTT
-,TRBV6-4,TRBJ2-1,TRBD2,CASSSSGGITQFF,TGTGCCAGCAGTTCTAGCGGGGGGATCACGCAGTTCTTC
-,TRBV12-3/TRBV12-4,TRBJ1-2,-,CASRQGSYGYTF,TGTGCCAGCAGACAGGGAAGCTATGGCTACACCTTC
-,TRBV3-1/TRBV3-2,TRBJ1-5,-,CASSQEFSSSNQPQHF,TGTGCCAGCAGCCAAGAGTTCTCCAGTAGCAATCAGCCCCAGCATTTT
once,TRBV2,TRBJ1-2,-,CASSEFGTAVNYGYTF,TGTGCCAGCAGTGAATTCGGGACTGCTGTTAACTATGGCTACACCTTC
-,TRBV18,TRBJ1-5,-,CASSPTGWNQPQHF,TGTGCCAGCTCACCAACAGGGTGGAATCAGCCCCAGCATTTT
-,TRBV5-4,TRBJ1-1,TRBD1,CASSRQGADTEAFF,TGTGCCAGCAGCAGGCAGGGGGCGGACACTGAAGCTTTCTTT
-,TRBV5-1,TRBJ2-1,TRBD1,CASSLEDRGNEQFF,TGCGCCAGCAGCTTGGAAGACAGGGGGAATGAGCAGTTCTTC
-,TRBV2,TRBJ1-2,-,CASFSSGYTF,TGTGCCAGCTTCTCGAGCGGCTACACCTTC
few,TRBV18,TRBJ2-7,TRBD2,CASSPFTSGGSGEQYF,TGTGCCAGCTCACCCTTTACTAGCGGGGGTTCGGGCGAGCAGTACTTC
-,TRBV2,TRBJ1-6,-,CASSDLQGNSPLHF,TGTGCCAGCAGTGACCTCCAGGGAAATTCACCCCTCCACTTT
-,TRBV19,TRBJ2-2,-,CASTSSRDTGELFF,TGTGCCAGTACCTCGAGCAGGGACACCGGGGAGCTGTTTTTT
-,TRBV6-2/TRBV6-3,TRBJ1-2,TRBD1,CASSSDRYGTAYGYTF,TGTGCCAGCAGTTCGGACCGATATGGGACAGCTTATGGCTACACCTTC
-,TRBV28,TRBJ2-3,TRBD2,CASSGGSTDTQYF,TGTGCAAGCAGCGGGGGTAGCACAGATACGCAGTATTTT
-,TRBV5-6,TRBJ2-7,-,CASSFGPEQYF,TGTGCCAGCAGCTTTGGGCCCGAGCAGTACTTC
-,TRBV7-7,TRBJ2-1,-,CASSLVGGDHNEQFF,TGTGCTAGCAGCTTAGTTGGCGGGGACCACAATGAGCAGTTCTTC
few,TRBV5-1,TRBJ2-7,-,CASSLGGGLDEQYF,TGCGCCAGCAGCTTAGGTGGAGGGTTGGACGAGCAGTACTTC
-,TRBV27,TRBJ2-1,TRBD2,CASSPTLHRLASSYNEQFF,TGTGCCAGCAGTCCCACCCTACACCGACTAGCGTCATCCTACAATGAGCAGTTCTTC
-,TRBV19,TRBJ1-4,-,CASRMRDTYEKLFF,TGTGCCAGTAGAATGAGGGACACCTATGAAAAACTGTTTTTT
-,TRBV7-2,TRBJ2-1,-,CASSPLLGEQFF,TGTGCCAGCAGCCCACTATTGGGTGAGCAGTTCTTC
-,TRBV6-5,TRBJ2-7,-,CASNADFLSSYEQYF,TGTGCCAGCAATGCGGACTTCTTGAGCTCCTACGAGCAGTACTTC
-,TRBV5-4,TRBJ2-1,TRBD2,CASSFQRGGSYNEQFF,TGTGCCAGCAGCTTCCAGCGGGGGGGCTCCTACAATGAGCAGTTCTTC
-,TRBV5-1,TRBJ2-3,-,CASGVGIQADTQYF,TGCGCCAGCGGCGTGGGTATCCAGGCGGATACGCAGTATTTT
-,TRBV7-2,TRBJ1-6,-,CASSFLPQGNSPLHF,TGTGCCAGCAGCTTCCTACCACAGGGAAATTCACCCCTCCACTTT
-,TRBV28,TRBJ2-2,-,CASRPGRGYTGELFF,TGTGCCAGCAGGCCGGGACGGGGGTACACCGGGGAGCTGTTTTTT
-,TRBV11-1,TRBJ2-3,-,CASSFPGTDTQYF,TGTGCCAGCAGCTTCCCAGGCACAGATACGCAGTATTTT
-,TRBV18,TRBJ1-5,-,CASSPGGNQPQHF,TGTGCCAGCTCACCCGGGGGCAATCAGCCCCAGCATTTT
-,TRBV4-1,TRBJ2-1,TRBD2,CASSQGPGGSSYNEQFF,TGCGCCAGCAGCCAAGGTCCGGGGGGGAGCTCCTACAATGAGCAGTTCTTC
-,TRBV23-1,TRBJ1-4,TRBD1,CASIRLGQGHEKLFF,TGCGCCAGCATTAGGCTAGGACAGGGGCATGAAAAACTGTTTTTT
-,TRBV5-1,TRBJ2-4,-,CASSLSGQPRFDIQYF,TGCGCCAGCAGCCTATCCGGACAGCCGAGATTTGACATTCAGTACTTC
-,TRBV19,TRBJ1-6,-,CASSIDESSYNSPLHF,TGTGCCAGTAGTATAGACGAGAGCTCCTATAATTCACCCCTCCACTTT
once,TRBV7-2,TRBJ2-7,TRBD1,CASSPRPLQGSTGQYF,TGTGCCAGCAGCCCCCGCCCCCTACAGGGGAGCACGGGGCAGTACTTC
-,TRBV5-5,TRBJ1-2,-,CASSLADSYYGYTF,TGTGCCAGCAGCTTGGCGGACAGCTACTATGGCTACACCTTC